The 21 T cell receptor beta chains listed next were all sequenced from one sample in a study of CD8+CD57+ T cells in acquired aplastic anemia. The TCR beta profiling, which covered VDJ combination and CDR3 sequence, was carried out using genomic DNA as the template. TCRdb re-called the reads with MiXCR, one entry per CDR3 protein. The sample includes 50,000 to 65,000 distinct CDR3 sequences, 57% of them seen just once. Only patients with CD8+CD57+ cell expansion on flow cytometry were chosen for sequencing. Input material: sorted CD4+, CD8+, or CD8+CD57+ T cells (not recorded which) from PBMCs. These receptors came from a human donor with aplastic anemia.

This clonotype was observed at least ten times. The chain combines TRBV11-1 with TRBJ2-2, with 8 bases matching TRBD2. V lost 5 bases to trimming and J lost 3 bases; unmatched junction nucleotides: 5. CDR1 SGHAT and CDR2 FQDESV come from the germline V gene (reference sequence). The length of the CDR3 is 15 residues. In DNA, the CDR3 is TGTGCCAGCAGCCGAGCGGGGGCATACACCGGGGAGCTGTTTTTT. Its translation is CASSRAGAYTGELFF. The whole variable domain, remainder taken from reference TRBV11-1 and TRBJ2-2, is EAEVAQSPRYKITEKSQAVAFWCDPISGHATLYWYRQILGQGPELLVQFQDESVVDDSQLPKDRFSAERLKGVDSTLKIQPAELGDSAMYLCASSRAGAYTGELFFGEGSRLTVL.

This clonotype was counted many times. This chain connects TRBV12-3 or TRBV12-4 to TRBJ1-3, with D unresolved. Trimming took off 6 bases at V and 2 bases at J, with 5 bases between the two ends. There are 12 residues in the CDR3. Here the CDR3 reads CASRGTGNTIYF. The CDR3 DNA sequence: TGTGCCAGCAGGGGTACTGGAAACACCATATATTTT.

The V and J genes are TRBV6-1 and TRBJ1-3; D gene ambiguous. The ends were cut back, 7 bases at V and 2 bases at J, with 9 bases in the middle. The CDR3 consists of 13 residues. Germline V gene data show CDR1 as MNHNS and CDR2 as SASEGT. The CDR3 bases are TGTGCCAGCACTCCTGAGACTGGAAACACCATATATTTT. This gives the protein CASTPETGNTIYF.

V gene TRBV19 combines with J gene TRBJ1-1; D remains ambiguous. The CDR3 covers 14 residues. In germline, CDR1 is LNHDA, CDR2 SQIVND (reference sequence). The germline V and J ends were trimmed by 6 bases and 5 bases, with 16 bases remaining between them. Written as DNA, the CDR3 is TGTGCCAGTAGACCAACATCTTTGAGGACTGAAGCTTTCTTT. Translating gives CASRPTSLRTEAFF.

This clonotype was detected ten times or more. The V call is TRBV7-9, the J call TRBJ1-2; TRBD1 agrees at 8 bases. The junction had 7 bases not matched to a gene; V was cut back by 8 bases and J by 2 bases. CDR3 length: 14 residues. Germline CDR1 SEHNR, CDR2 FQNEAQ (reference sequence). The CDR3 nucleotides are TGTGCCAGCGGACCTGGGGACAGGAACTATGGCTACACCTTC. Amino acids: CASGPGDRNYGYTF.

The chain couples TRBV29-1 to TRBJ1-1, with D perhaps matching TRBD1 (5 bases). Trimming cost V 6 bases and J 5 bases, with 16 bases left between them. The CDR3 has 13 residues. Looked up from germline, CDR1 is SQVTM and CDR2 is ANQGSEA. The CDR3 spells CSVARGEGTEAFF. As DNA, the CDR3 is TGCAGCGTAGCGAGGGGAGAGGGAACTGAAGCTTTCTTT. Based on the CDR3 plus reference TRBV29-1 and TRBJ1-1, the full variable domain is SAVISQKPSRDICQRGTSLTIQCQVDSQVTMMFWYRQQPGQSLTLIATANQGSEATYESGFVIDKFPISRPNLTFSTLTVSNMSPEDSSIYLCSVARGEGTEAFFGQGTRLTVV.

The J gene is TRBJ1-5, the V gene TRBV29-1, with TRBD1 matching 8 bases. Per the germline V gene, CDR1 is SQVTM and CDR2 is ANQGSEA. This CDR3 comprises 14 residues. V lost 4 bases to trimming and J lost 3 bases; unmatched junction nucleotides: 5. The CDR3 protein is CSVGAGGVNQPQHF. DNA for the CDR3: TGCAGCGTTGGCGCAGGGGGCGTCAATCAGCCCCAGCATTTT.

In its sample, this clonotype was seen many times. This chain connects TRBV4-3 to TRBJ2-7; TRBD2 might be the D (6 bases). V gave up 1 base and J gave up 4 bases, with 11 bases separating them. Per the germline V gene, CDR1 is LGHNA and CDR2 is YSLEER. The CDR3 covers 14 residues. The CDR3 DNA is TGCGCCAGCAGCCAAGGGAGGGTGGGGTACGAGCAGTACTTC. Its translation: CASSQGRVGYEQYF.

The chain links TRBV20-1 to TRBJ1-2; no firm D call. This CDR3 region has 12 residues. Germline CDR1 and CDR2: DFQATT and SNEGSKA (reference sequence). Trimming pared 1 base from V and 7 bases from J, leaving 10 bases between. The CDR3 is CSARVGMGGYTF. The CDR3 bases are TGCAGTGCTAGAGTGGGGATGGGTGGCTACACCTTC.

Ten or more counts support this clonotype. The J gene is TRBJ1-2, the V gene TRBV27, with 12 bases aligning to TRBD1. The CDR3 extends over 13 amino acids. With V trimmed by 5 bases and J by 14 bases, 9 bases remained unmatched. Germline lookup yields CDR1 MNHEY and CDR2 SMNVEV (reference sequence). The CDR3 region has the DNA TGTGCCAGCAGTCTAGGGACAGGGGGCGAAGTAACCTTC. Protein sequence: CASSLGTGGEVTF.

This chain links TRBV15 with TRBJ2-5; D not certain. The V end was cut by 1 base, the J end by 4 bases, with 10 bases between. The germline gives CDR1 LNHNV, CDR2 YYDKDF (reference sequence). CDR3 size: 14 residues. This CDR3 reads CATSRGVGSETQYF. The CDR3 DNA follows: TGTGCCACCAGCAGAGGTGTGGGGTCAGAGACCCAGTACTTC.

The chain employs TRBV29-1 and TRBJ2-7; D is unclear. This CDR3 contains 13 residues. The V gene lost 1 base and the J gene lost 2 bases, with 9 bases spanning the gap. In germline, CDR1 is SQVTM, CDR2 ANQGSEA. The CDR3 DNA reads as TGCAGCGTTGAAGGGGAAGTGCCCTACGAGCAGTACTTC. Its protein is CSVEGEVPYEQYF.

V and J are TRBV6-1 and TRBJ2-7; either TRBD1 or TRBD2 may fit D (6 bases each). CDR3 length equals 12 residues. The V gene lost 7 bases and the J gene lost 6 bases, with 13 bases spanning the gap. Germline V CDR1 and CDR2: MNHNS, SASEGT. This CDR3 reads CASMTGAGEQYF. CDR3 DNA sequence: TGTGCCAGCATGACGGGGGCGGGCGAGCAGTACTTC.

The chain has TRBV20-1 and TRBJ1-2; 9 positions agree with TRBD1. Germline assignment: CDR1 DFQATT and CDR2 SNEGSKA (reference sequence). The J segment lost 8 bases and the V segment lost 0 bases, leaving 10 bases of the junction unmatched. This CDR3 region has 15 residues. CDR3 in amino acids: CSAREQGAALRGYTF. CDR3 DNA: TGCAGTGCTAGAGAACAGGGGGCCGCTCTAAGGGGCTACACCTTC.

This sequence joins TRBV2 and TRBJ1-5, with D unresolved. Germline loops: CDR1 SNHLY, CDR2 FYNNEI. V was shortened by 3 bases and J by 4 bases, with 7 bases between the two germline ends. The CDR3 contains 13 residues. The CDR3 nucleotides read TGTGCCAGCAGTGATTTTACAAATCAGCCCCAGCATTTT. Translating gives CASSDFTNQPQHF.

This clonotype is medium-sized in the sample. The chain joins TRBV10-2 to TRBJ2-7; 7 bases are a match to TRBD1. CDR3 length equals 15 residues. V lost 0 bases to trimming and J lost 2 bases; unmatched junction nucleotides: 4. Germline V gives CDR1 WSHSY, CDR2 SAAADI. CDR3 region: CASSESTGFTYEQYF. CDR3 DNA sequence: TGCGCCAGCAGTGAGTCGACAGGGTTCACCTACGAGCAGTACTTC.

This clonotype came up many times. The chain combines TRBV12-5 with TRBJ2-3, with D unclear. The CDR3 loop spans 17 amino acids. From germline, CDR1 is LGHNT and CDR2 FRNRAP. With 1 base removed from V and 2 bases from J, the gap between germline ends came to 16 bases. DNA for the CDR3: TGTGCTAGTGGTTTGGCACCAACCCAGACCCACACAGATACGCAGTATTTT. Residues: CASGLAPTQTHTDTQYF.

The CDR3 reads CASSLSTGGSNTIYF. DNA for the CDR3: TGTGCCAGCAGCTTATCTACAGGGGGCTCAAACACCATATATTTT. The chain uses TRBV7-9 and TRBJ1-3; 9 bases align to TRBD1. Losses at the gene ends were 2 bases for V and 6 bases for J; bases not matched to a gene: 5. CDR3 length: 15 residues. Per germline, CDR1 SEHNR and CDR2 FQNEAQ (reference sequence).

The CDR3 sequence is CAISEEGTGSYEQYF. The CDR3 DNA reads TGTGCCATCAGTGAAGAGGGGACAGGGAGCTACGAGCAGTACTTC. This rearrangement joins TRBV10-3 to TRBJ2-7; 9 nucleotides agree with TRBD1. The CDR3 is 15 residues long. J was trimmed by 3 bases and V by 3 bases; bases with no gene match: 6. In germline, CDR1 is ENHRY, CDR2 SYGVKD.

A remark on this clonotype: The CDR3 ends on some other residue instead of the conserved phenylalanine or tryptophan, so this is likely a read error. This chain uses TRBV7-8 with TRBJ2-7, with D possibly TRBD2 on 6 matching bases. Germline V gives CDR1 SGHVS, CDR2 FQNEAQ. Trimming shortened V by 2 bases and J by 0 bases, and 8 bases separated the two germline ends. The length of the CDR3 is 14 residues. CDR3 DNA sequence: TGTGCCAGCAGCTTAAAGCGGGTCTCCTACGAGCAGTACCTC. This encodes CASSLKRVSYEQYL.

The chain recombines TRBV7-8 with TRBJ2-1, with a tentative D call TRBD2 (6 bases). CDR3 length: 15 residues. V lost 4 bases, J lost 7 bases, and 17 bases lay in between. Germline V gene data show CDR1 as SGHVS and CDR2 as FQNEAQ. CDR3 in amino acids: CASSSTSNSKNEQFF. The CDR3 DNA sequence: TGTGCCAGCAGCTCGACTAGTAATAGTAAGAATGAGCAGTTCTTC.